These 21 T cell receptor beta chains were all obtained from the same sample, sequenced in a study of glioma-infiltrating T cells. The iRepertoire nested amplicon-rescue multiplex PCR amplified TCR alpha and beta CDR3s from RNA. TCRdb reprocessed the multiplex PCR reads with MiXCR, giving one entry per CDR3 protein. Here the sample spans around 97,000 distinct CDR3 sequences, around 28% being singletons. Material for sequencing was glioma tissue, nonneoplastic brain tissue, or PBMCs (not recorded which). The receptors originated from a human donor with low-grade glioma or glioblastoma, undergoing nonglioma brain surgery, or in good health (not recorded which).

This clonotype has only a few counts. V is TRBV6-4 and J is TRBJ2-1, with TRBD2 matching over 10 bases. The V gene end was trimmed by 3 bases and the J gene end by 3 bases; junction bases not matched to a gene: 8. The CDR3 extends over 17 amino acids. The germline V gene has CDR1 MRHNA and CDR2 SNTAGT. CDR3 loop: CASSEISGGSDYNEQFF. In nucleotides, the CDR3 is TGTGCCAGCAGTGAGATTAGCGGGGGGTCGGACTACAATGAGCAGTTCTTC.

This clonotype was counted at least ten times. The rearrangement uses TRBV18 and TRBJ1-5; 7 bases fit TRBD1. The CDR3 runs 13 residues. From germline, CDR1 is KGHSH and CDR2 LQKENI. V trimming: 5 bases; J trimming: 3 bases; junction bases outside the gene matches: 1. CDR3 loop: CASSGQDNQPQHF. For the CDR3, the DNA is TGTGCCAGCTCAGGACAGGACAATCAGCCCCAGCATTTT.

The table lists this clonotype with a few counts. This may come from a read error, since a much larger clone is one base off. This chain connects TRBV28 to TRBJ2-5, with a possible D match to TRBD2 (7 bases). Trimming shortened V by 1 base and J by 5 bases, and 14 bases separated the two germline ends. Germline V gives CDR1 MDHEN, CDR2 SYDVKM. This CDR3 is built from 15 residues. The chain's CDR3 is CASSLLGGGGETQYF. The CDR3 DNA reads as TGTGCCAGCAGTTTATTAGGAGGGGGGGGCGAGACCCAGTACTTC.

The chain links TRBV3-1 to TRBJ2-2; either TRBD1 or TRBD2 may supply D (5 bases each). Deletions cut 4 bases from V and 7 bases from J, with 10 bases between. The CDR3 covers 13 residues. Germline assignment: CDR1 LGHDT and CDR2 YNNKEL (reference sequence). The CDR3 loop reads CASSPSGLGELFF. The DNA of the CDR3 is TGTGCCAGCAGCCCCTCGGGGCTCGGGGAGCTGTTTTTT. The full variable domain, its missing parts supplied by reference TRBV3-1 and TRBJ2-2, is DTAVSQTPKYLVTQMGNDKSIKCEQNLGHDTMYWYKQDSKKFLKIMFSYNNKELIINETVPNRFSPKSPDKAHLNLHINSLELGDSAVYFCASSPSGLGELFFGEGSRLTVL.

This clonotype was seen repeatedly, ten times or more. V and J are TRBV20-1 and TRBJ2-7; D is possibly TRBD2 (7 bases). This CDR3 spans 19 amino acids. Germline CDR1 and CDR2: DFQATT and SNEGSKA (reference sequence). Trimming cost V 0 bases and J 1 base, with 25 bases left between them. In nucleotides, the CDR3 is TGCAGTGCTAGAGAGAGGGGGAGGGCCTACCGAGACTTATCCTACGAGCAGTACTTC. Protein: CSARERGRAYRDLSYEQYF.

This clonotype was recorded at least ten times. The J gene is TRBJ2-7, the V gene TRBV6-6, with D perhaps matching TRBD2 (5 bases). The germline V gene has CDR1 MNHNY and CDR2 SVGAGI (reference sequence). The CDR3 contains 13 residues. The V and J ends lost 0 bases and 6 bases respectively, with 9 bases between them. The CDR3 coding sequence is TGTGCCAGCAGTTACTCGAGGAGGATCGAGCAGTACTTC. It specifies CASSYSRRIEQYF.

This clonotype showed up many times. This chain connects TRBV7-8 to TRBJ1-4, with TRBD1 identical over 7 bases. Germline V gene data show CDR1 as SGHVS and CDR2 as FQNEAQ. J gave up 5 bases and V 5 bases, and 8 bases lay outside the gene matches. CDR3 length: 15 amino acids. CDR3: CASSGNRGLNEKLFF. CDR3 coding DNA: TGTGCCAGCAGCGGAAACAGGGGACTCAATGAAAAACTGTTTTTT.

This clonotype was recorded at least ten times. V usage is TRBV20-1 and J usage is TRBJ2-7, with 8 bases matching TRBD1. The CDR3 sequence is 14 residues long. The J segment lost 2 bases and the V segment lost 0 bases, leaving 3 bases of the junction unmatched. Per the germline V gene, CDR1 is DFQATT and CDR2 is SNEGSKA (reference sequence). Here the CDR3 reads CSARDRGRPYEQYF. The DNA of the CDR3 is TGCAGTGCTAGAGACAGGGGGCGCCCCTACGAGCAGTACTTC.

This clonotype has ten or more counts. This chain uses TRBV20-1 with TRBJ2-7, with D unclear. This CDR3 has 15 residues. Trimming shortened V by 2 bases and J by 5 bases, and 19 bases separated the two germline ends. CDR1 is DFQATT, CDR2 SNEGSKA, per germline (reference sequence). The CDR3 loop is CSARLSPGHADEQYF. The CDR3, as DNA: TGCAGTGCTAGACTATCCCCAGGTCACGCCGACGAGCAGTACTTC.

Notes on this clonotype: A much larger clone lies a single base off, so this may be a read error. The J gene is TRBJ1-4, the V gene TRBV7-9, with unresolved D. This CDR3 region has 14 residues. The germline gives CDR1 SEHNR, CDR2 FQNEAQ (reference sequence). The CDR3 loop is CASSTYLTNEKLLF. The CDR3 DNA reads TGTGCCAGCAGCACCTATCTAACTAATGAAAAACTGCTTTTT.

In DNA form, the CDR3 reads TGTGCCAGTAGTATAGTAGAGGGAGAGCAGTACTTC. Translation gives CASSIVEGEQYF. This sequence joins TRBV19 and TRBJ2-7; D is perhaps TRBD2 (5 bases). The germline V and J ends were trimmed by 1 base and 7 bases, with 8 bases remaining between them. The length of the CDR3 is 12 residues. Per the germline V gene, CDR1 is LNHDA and CDR2 is SQIVND (reference sequence).

This clonotype was seen repeatedly, ten times or more. The chain employs TRBV28 and TRBJ2-7; 7 nucleotides line up with TRBD1. CDR1 and CDR2 (germline): MDHEN, SYDVKM. CDR3 length: 12 amino acids. Unmatched junction bases numbered 3, after V lost 10 bases and J lost 0 bases. CDR3: CATRDSSYEQYF. CDR3 bases: TGTGCCACCCGGGACAGCTCCTACGAGCAGTACTTC.

This clonotype has a count of ten or more. The chain uses TRBV20-1 and TRBJ2-3; TRBD2 might be the D (6 bases). Trimming took off 6 bases at V and 2 bases at J, with 12 bases between the two ends. Per the germline V gene, CDR1 is DFQATT and CDR2 is SNEGSKA (reference sequence). The CDR3 is 13 amino acids. CDR3 loop: CSAEAGNTDTQYF. In nucleotides, the CDR3 is TGCAGTGCCGAGGCGGGGAACACAGATACGCAGTATTTT.

CDR3 amino acids: CASSSQGASNSYEQYF. Here the CDR3 DNA reads TGTGCCAGCTCCTCACAGGGGGCATCGAACTCCTACGAGCAGTACTTC. This chain connects TRBV18 to TRBJ2-7; the match to TRBD1 covers 9 bases. The CDR3 has 16 amino acids. The germline CDR1 and CDR2 sequences are KGHSH and LQKENI. V trimming: 6 bases; J trimming: 0 bases; junction bases outside the gene matches: 9.

In its sample, this clonotype was seen many times. The chain is built from TRBV28 and TRBJ2-7; 7 positions match TRBD1. CDR3 size: 12 residues. In germline, CDR1 is MDHEN, CDR2 SYDVKM. After removal of 8 bases from V and 3 bases from J, the junction contained 4 bases not matched to a gene. The CDR3 coding sequence is TGTGCCAGCCGGGACAGTCGCTACGAGCAGTACTTC. Encoded protein: CASRDSRYEQYF.

In the case of this clonotype: One base away lies a much larger clone, so this may be a sequencing read error. The V and J genes are TRBV7-8 and TRBJ1-1; TRBD1 matches 7 bases. Germline V lookup: CDR1 SGHVS, CDR2 FQNEAQ. The CDR3 length is 17 residues. Losses at the gene ends were 5 bases for V and 4 bases for J; bases not matched to a gene: 16. CDR3 sequence: CASSTTRTTGRATEAFF. The CDR3 region has the DNA TGTGCCAGCAGCACCACCCGCACGACAGGGAGGGCCACTGAAGCTTTCTTT.

Notes on this clonotype: A much larger clonotype is one base distant, so this may be a read error. The chain has TRBV12-3 or TRBV12-4 and TRBJ1-5; a possible D gene is TRBD1 (6 bases). The CDR3 loop spans 15 amino acids. Trimming stripped 1 base from V and 5 bases from J, with 12 bases between. The CDR3 region is CASSLDTGYDQPQHF. In nucleotides, the CDR3 is TGTGCCAGCAGTTTAGATACAGGGTACGATCAGCCCCAGCATTTT.

This clonotype is a singleton in its sample. The CDR3 bases are TGTGCCAGCAGCCAAGCCCCCGGTGGGGGCAGAAAGGCTGAAGCTTTCTTT. It specifies CASSQAPGGGRKAEAFF. The chain is built from TRBV6-5 and TRBJ1-1, with a possible D match to TRBD1 (6 bases). V lost 6 bases, J lost 6 bases, and 26 bases lay in between. Germline V gives CDR1 MNHEY, CDR2 SVGAGI. This CDR3 contains 17 residues.

This clonotype appeared many times. The rearrangement links TRBV4-1 to TRBJ2-5; 8 bases fit TRBD2. V was clipped by 1 base and J by 2 bases; unmatched bases: 18. CDR3 length: 20 amino acids. The V gene's germline CDR1 is MGHRA and CDR2 YSYEKL. The DNA for the CDR3 is TGCGCCAGCAGCCAAGTTTCCCGGTCGATAGCGGGGAGGACTCAAGAGACCCAGTACTTC. It is translated as CASSQVSRSIAGRTQETQYF.

With regard to this clonotype: A much bigger clone sits one base away, suggesting this may be a read error. The J gene is TRBJ2-1, the V gene TRBV6-2 or TRBV6-3; D is unresolved. The CDR3 loop spans 11 amino acids. Looked up from germline, CDR1 is MNHEY and CDR2 is SVGEGT. Trimming cost V 2 bases and J 7 bases, with 3 bases left between them. CDR3 amino acids: CASSYGNEQFF. The CDR3, as DNA: TGTGCCAGCAGTTACGGGAATGAGCAGTTCTTC.

The rearrangement links TRBV12-3 or TRBV12-4 to TRBJ1-5; D remains unclear. The CDR3 length is 13 residues. Trimming stripped 6 bases from V and 5 bases from J, with 11 bases between. CDR3 protein: CASSPPNDQPQHF. The CDR3 bases are TGTGCCAGCAGCCCACCCAATGATCAGCCCCAGCATTTT.